The 7 T cell receptor beta chains in this list originate from one sample, sequenced in a study of blood T cell repertoires in COVID-19. Sequencing used immunoSEQ multiplex PCR; TCRdb keeps in-frame clones, though not all of them. The top ten clones hold around 4% of a sample with 100,000 to 150,000 clones, about 80% of them seen once. The specimen sequenced was peripheral blood. The receptors derive from a woman aged 50 to 65 with acute or convalescent COVID-19.

The rearrangement joins TRBV2 to TRBJ1-2; D may be TRBD1 (6 bases). V was pared by 7 bases and J by 5 bases, with 23 bases between. The CDR3 covers 16 residues. Germline CDR1 and CDR2: SNHLY and FYNNEI. The CDR3 DNA reads as TGTGCCAGCAAATCCGGCGCAGGGGCGCTTCATTATGGCTACACCTTC. It translates to CASKSGAGALHYGYTF.

This chain uses TRBV11-2 with TRBJ1-1; maybe TRBD1 (5 bases). Between the trimmed V and J ends, which lost 3 bases and 5 bases, there was a span of 10 bases. This CDR3 contains 13 residues. Per the germline V gene, CDR1 is SGHAT and CDR2 is FQNNGV. CDR3 nucleotide sequence: TGTGCCAGCAGCTTGGGGGGTCGGACTGAAGCTTTCTTT. The encoded protein is CASSLGGRTEAFF. The whole variable domain, remainder taken from reference TRBV11-2 and TRBJ1-1, is EAGVAQSPRYKIIEKRQSVAFWCNPISGHATLYWYQQILGQGPKLLIQFQNNGVVDDSQLPKDRFSAERLKGVDSTLKIQPAKLEDSAVYLCASSLGGRTEAFFGQGTRLTVV.

The chain couples TRBV29-1 to TRBJ2-7; 16 bases line up with TRBD2. Trimming took 7 bases from V and 3 from J; bases not matched to a gene: 9. In germline, CDR1 is SQVTM, CDR2 ANQGSEA. CDR3 length: 16 residues. The CDR3 here is CSASGTSGRGDYEQYF. CDR3 nucleotides: TGCAGCGCGTCCGGGACTAGCGGGAGGGGGGACTACGAGCAGTACTTC.

The chain links TRBV24-1 to TRBJ2-2; D is possibly TRBD2 (5 bases). Looked up from germline, CDR1 is KGHDR and CDR2 is SFDVKD. This CDR3 is built from 12 residues. Trimming took 4 bases from V and 8 from J, leaving 7 bases between them. CDR3: CATSEGGGELFF. The CDR3 DNA is TGTGCCACCAGTGAAGGAGGTGGGGAGCTGTTTTTT.

As DNA, the CDR3 is TGTGCCAGTAGTATAGGAGCTGATGGCTACACCTTC. Its protein product is CASSIGADGYTF. The chain uses TRBV19 and TRBJ1-2; D is unresolved. In germline, CDR1 is LNHDA, CDR2 SQIVND (reference sequence). The CDR3 contains 12 residues. The V end lost 1 base, the J end lost 6 bases, and 6 bases lay between the germline ends.

V gene TRBV27 combines with J gene TRBJ2-3; 7 positions match TRBD2. The V and J ends lost 7 bases and 1 base, in that order; junction bases with no gene match: 2. The CDR3 is 13 amino acids. Germline V lookup: CDR1 MNHEY, CDR2 SMNVEV (reference sequence). CDR3 in DNA: TGTGCCAGCACCCTAGCGGGCACAGATACGCAGTATTTT. Protein: CASTLAGTDTQYF.

The V gene is TRBV6-4, the J gene TRBJ2-7; D is perhaps TRBD1 (5 bases). Germline loops: CDR1 MRHNA, CDR2 SNTAGT. The V gene lost 6 bases and the J gene lost 4 bases, with 13 bases spanning the gap. CDR3 length: 13 amino acids. The CDR3 DNA reads as TGTGCCAGCAGCCAGGGTCCCGAATACGAGCAGTACTTC. Amino acids: CASSQGPEYEQYF.